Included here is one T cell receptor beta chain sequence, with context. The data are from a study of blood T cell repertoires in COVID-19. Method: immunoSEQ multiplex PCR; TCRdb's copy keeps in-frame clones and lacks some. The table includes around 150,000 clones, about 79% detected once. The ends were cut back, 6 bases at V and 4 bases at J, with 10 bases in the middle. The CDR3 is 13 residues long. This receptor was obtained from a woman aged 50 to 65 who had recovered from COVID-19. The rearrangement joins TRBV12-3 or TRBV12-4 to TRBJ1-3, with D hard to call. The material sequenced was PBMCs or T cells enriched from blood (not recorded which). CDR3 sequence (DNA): TGTGCCAGCAGACCCGGGAAGGGAAACACCATATATTTT. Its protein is CASRPGKGNTIYF.